Listed below are T cell receptor beta chains from one sample, sequenced in a study of cytomegalovirus exposure and HLA in healthy donors. The repertoire was sequenced with immunoSEQ multiplex PCR; TCRdb's copy has only in-frame clones and lacks some. The sample contains approximately 170,000 clones, 75% to 90% of which appear only once. Sample: PBMCs. These receptors all stem from a boy aged 2 to 10 in good health and CMV-seronegative. CDR3s include the opening cysteine and the closing phenylalanine or tryptophan. The order of the fields is J gene, CDR3 length, V gene, D gene, clone size, CDR3 DNA, CDR3 protein. A D gene is named only where the DNA matches it firmly. Size is omitted from some rows. Given values are once, few, many or a class for expanded clones.

TRBJ1-4 14 TRBV5-1 TRBD1 . TGCGCCAGCGCACAGGGGGGAGGGGATGAAAAACTGTTTTTT CASAQGGGDEKLFF
TRBJ1-2 13 TRBV5-8 TRBD1 . TGTGCCAGCAGCCGGGACAGGAACTATGGCTACACCTTC CASSRDRNYGYTF
TRBJ2-4 12 TRBV21-1 . few TGTGCCACCCAGACAGGGCGGAACATTCAGTACTTC CATQTGRNIQYF
TRBJ1-2 14 TRBV18 . . TGTGCCAGCTCACCGAGGAGGTTTAACTATGGCTACACCTTC CASSPRRFNYGYTF
TRBJ2-2 16 TRBV7-2 . few TGTGCCAGCAGCTCATGGGGACACCCTTACACCGGGGAGCTGTTTTTT CASSSWGHPYTGELFF
TRBJ2-1 17 TRBV18 TRBD2 . TGTGCCAGCTCACCGCCCTTAGCGGGAGGGTCCTACAATGAGCAGTTCTTC CASSPPLAGGSYNEQFF
TRBJ2-7 13 TRBV28 TRBD1 few TGTGCCAGCGCGAGAACAGGGGTTTACGAGCAGTACTTC CASARTGVYEQYF
TRBJ1-2 17 TRBV7-2 TRBD1 . TGTGCCAGCAGCTTAGCCCCCGGGACAGGGGGCGACTATGGCTACACCTTC CASSLAPGTGGDYGYTF
TRBJ2-5 16 TRBV4-3 . . TGCGCCAGCAGCCCGAACAGGGGGGGTTACCAAGAGACCCAGTACTTC CASSPNRGGYQETQYF
TRBJ2-7 15 TRBV7-9 TRBD1 . TGTGCCAGCAGCTTAGAAGGGACAGGGGGCAACGAGCAGTACTTC CASSLEGTGGNEQYF
TRBJ2-7 15 TRBV7-2 TRBD2 . TGTGCCAGCAGTTATAAGACTAGCGGGAGTTACGAGCAGTACTTC CASSYKTSGSYEQYF
TRBJ2-5 13 TRBV6-6 TRBD2 . TGTGCCAGCAGCAAGCGGGAGCTAGAGACCCAGTACTTC CASSKRELETQYF
TRBJ1-4 16 TRBV6-1 TRBD1 . TGTGCCAGCAGTGGCCCCCGGGACAGGAAGGATGAAAAACTGTTTTTT CASSGPRDRKDEKLFF
TRBJ2-2 16 TRBV5-4 TRBD2 . TGTGCCAGCAGCTTGAGACTAGCGGGAGTCACCGGGGAGCTGTTTTTT CASSLRLAGVTGELFF
TRBJ1-1 14 TRBV27 . . TGTGCCAGCAGTATAGACATTTTGAGCACTGAAGCTTTCTTT CASSIDILSTEAFF
TRBJ2-5 13 TRBV19 . . TGTGCCAGTAGGGATGGGACTTTGGAGACCCAGTACTTC CASRDGTLETQYF
TRBJ1-1 13 TRBV6-5 . once TGTGCCAGCAGACTCAATTCCCACACTGAAGCTTTCTTT CASRLNSHTEAFF
TRBJ2-1 15 TRBV7-2 TRBD2 . TGTGCCAGCAGCCAACTAGCGGGAGGGCCCCATGAGCAGTTCTTC CASSQLAGGPHEQFF
TRBJ1-5 14 TRBV10-3 TRBD1 . TGTGCCATCAGTGCCACAGGGGGCAATCAGCCCCAGCATTTT CAISATGGNQPQHF
TRBJ2-2 15 TRBV5-6 . . TGTGCCAGCAGTCCGGGAATAGCGGACACCGGGGAGCTGTTTTTT CASSPGIADTGELFF
TRBJ2-3 14 TRBV10-3 TRBD2 few TGTGCCATCAGTGAGCGGGAGGGTGGAGATACGCAGTATTTT CAISEREGGDTQYF
TRBJ1-2 12 TRBV6-1 TRBD1 . TGTGCCAGCAGTATGACAGGGAGTGGCTACACCTTC CASSMTGSGYTF
TRBJ2-5 15 TRBV5-4 TRBD1 . TGTGCCAGCAGTTACCAGGGGACAGTCGAAGAGACCCAGTACTTC CASSYQGTVEETQYF
TRBJ2-3 14 TRBV2 . . TGTGCCAGCAGTGAAAGTAGTCGCACAGATACGCAGTATTTT CASSESSRTDTQYF
TRBJ2-2 13 TRBV11-3 . once TGTGCCAGCAGCTTAACAGGGACCGGGGAGCTGTTTTTT CASSLTGTGELFF
TRBJ1-6 15 TRBV10-2 TRBD1 . TGCGCCAGCACCGAGGGATTCCCAGGGGGTTCACCCCTCCACTTT CASTEGFPGGSPLHF
TRBJ2-3 15 TRBV27 . few TGTGCCAGCAGTTTATCGGACTATTACACAGATACGCAGTATTTT CASSLSDYYTDTQYF
TRBJ1-5 15 TRBV2 . . TGTGCCAGCAGTGGTAAGGGGCTTGGGAATCAGCCCCAGCATTTT CASSGKGLGNQPQHF
TRBJ2-6 17 TRBV5-6 TRBD2 . TGTGCCAGCAGCCGACTAGCGGGAGTCTCTGGGGCCAACGTCCTGACTTTC CASSRLAGVSGANVLTF
TRBJ1-2 12 TRBV5-6 TRBD1 once TGTGCCAGCCGAGGGACAGTCTATGGCTACACCTTC CASRGTVYGYTF
TRBJ2-7 15 TRBV2 TRBD1 . TGTGCCAGCACCAAGTGGACAGGCAGGTCCTACGAGCAGTACTTC CASTKWTGRSYEQYF
TRBJ2-5 15 TRBV9 TRBD1 . TGTGCCAGCAGCAGACGGACGACAGGGGCAGAGACCCAGTACTTC CASSRRTTGAETQYF
TRBJ1-1 15 TRBV4-2 . . TGTGCCAGCAGCCAAGATCGGGGGGTGTATACTGAAGCTTTCTTT CASSQDRGVYTEAFF
TRBJ2-7 16 TRBV15 TRBD2 . TGTGCCACCAGCGGGGGATTGGGCGGGAGCTCCTATGAGCAGTACTTC CATSGGLGGSSYEQYF
TRBJ2-4 15 TRBV4-3 . . TGCGCCAGCAGCCGAGACCGGGACTCCAAAAACATTCAGTACTTC CASSRDRDSKNIQYF
TRBJ2-1 15 TRBV25-1 . . TGTGCCAGCAATATGGAACAGGGAAACTACAATGAGCAGTTCTTC CASNMEQGNYNEQFF
TRBJ2-2 15 TRBV29-1 . . TGCAGCGTCGACCCCACAGGAGCGAACACCGGGGAGCTGTTTTTT CSVDPTGANTGELFF
TRBJ2-7 18 TRBV7-8 TRBD2 . TGTGCCAGCAGCCTCTTAGGGACTAGCGTACCGTCGGGGTACGAGCAGTACTTC CASSLLGTSVPSGYEQYF
TRBJ1-1 11 TRBV19 . . TGTGCCAGTAGATTGGGCCCTGAAGCTTTCTTT CASRLGPEAFF
TRBJ1-2 15 TRBV5-4 TRBD1 . TGTGCCAGCAGCCGCGGGGACAGCCCGAACTATGGCTACACCTTC CASSRGDSPNYGYTF
TRBJ2-6 19 TRBV6-4 . . TGTGCCAGCAGTGACTCCTGGGCAGGGGTCCAAACTGGGGCCAACGTCCTGACTTTC CASSDSWAGVQTGANVLTF
TRBJ1-2 16 TRBV18 . . TGTGCCAGCTCACCGGGGCAGGTTGAGACATACTATGGCTACACCTTC CASSPGQVETYYGYTF
TRBJ1-3 15 TRBV7-2 TRBD1 . TGTGCCAGCAGCCGCTCAGGGGGTCCGGGAAACACCATATATTTT CASSRSGGPGNTIYF
TRBJ2-3 15 TRBV30 TRBD2 . TGTGCCTGGAGCCGGACTAGCGGAAGCACAGATACGCAGTATTTT CAWSRTSGSTDTQYF
TRBJ1-1 15 TRBV7-9 . . TGTGCCAGCAGCGCCCATAACAGGGCTGGCACTGAAGCTTTCTTT CASSAHNRAGTEAFF
TRBJ2-5 13 TRBV13 . . TGTGCCAGCAGCTTCGATAAGGGGGAGACCCAGTACTTC CASSFDKGETQYF
TRBJ2-2 16 TRBV6-6 TRBD2 . TGTGCCAGCAGCCGACTAGCGGGGGGGCCCACCGGGGAGCTGTTTTTT CASSRLAGGPTGELFF
TRBJ1-1 16 TRBV14 . . TGTGCCAGCAGCCAAGATCTCGATTGGTCGCGCACTGAAGCTTTCTTT CASSQDLDWSRTEAFF
TRBJ1-2 14 TRBV19 TRBD1 . TGTGCCAGTACCCCGGAACAGGGGCGAGGGGGCTACACCTTC CASTPEQGRGGYTF
TRBJ2-3 13 TRBV2 . . TGTGCCAGCAAGTCTCGAGGGACAGATACGCAGTATTTT CASKSRGTDTQYF
TRBJ2-7 17 TRBV6-1 TRBD1 . TGTGCCAGCAGTGCTTGGACAGGGGCGACCCAATCCTACGAGCAGTACTTC CASSAWTGATQSYEQYF
TRBJ1-2 14 TRBV18 . . TGTGCCAGCTCACCATCAGGACAGACCTATGGCTACACCTTC CASSPSGQTYGYTF